The sequence of this TCR beta chain was determined in a study of T cells in Graves' hyperthyroidism and ophthalmopathy. What was amplified from RNA transcripts were TCR beta CDR3 regions. TCR CDR3 underwent first-round RT-PCR with the HTBI primer set. One entry per CDR3 protein results from TCRdb running MiXCR on the multiplex PCR reads. The profile shows about 270,000 distinct CDR3 sequences, about 20% of them singletons. This CDR3 has 14 residues. Germline V gene sequence: CDR1 LNHDA, CDR2 SQIVND (reference sequence). Between the trimmed V and J ends, which lost 3 bases and 6 bases, there was a span of 14 bases.

J is TRBJ1-1 and V is TRBV19; D remains unclear. The receptor was isolated from a man aged 25 to 40 with Graves' ophthalmopathy. Sequenced input: blood. CDR3 sequence: CASSIFSRASEAFF. The CDR3 coding sequence is TGTGCCAGTAGTATCTTCTCCCGCGCCTCTGAAGCTTTCTTT.